One sample yielded the 5 T cell receptor beta chains listed below, sequenced in a study of cytomegalovirus exposure and HLA in healthy donors. The study ran its PCR with 60 Vbeta and 13 Jbeta primers. Sequencing used immunoSEQ multiplex PCR; TCRdb keeps in-frame clones, though not all of them. The sample has some 150,000 clones, 65% to 90% seen once; the top ten hold roughly 2.9%. Sequencing used PBMCs. Receptors originate from a woman in her 30s in good health and CMV-seronegative.

This chain uses TRBV11-2 with TRBJ2-3; D is uncertain. The germline CDR1 and CDR2 sequences are SGHAT and FQNNGV. The CDR3 has 15 amino acids. Trimming took off 4 bases at V and 3 bases at J, with 14 bases between the two ends. The CDR3 region is CASSYAPPETDTQYF. The CDR3 nucleotides are TGTGCCAGCAGCTACGCCCCCCCGGAGACAGATACGCAGTATTTT. Together with reference TRBV11-2 and TRBJ2-3, the CDR3 gives the full variable domain: EAGVAQSPRYKIIEKRQSVAFWCNPISGHATLYWYQQILGQGPKLLIQFQNNGVVDDSQLPKDRFSAERLKGVDSTLKIQPAKLEDSAVYLCASSYAPPETDTQYFGPGTRLTVL.

The V call is TRBV4-1, the J call TRBJ1-4; 7 bases are shared with TRBD1. CDR1 and CDR2 from the germline V gene are MGHRA and YSYEKL. This CDR3 is 18 amino acids long. Trimming removed 4 bases from V and 7 bases from J; junction bases left unmatched: 18. CDR3 sequence: CASSPNTAGGGLTEKLFF. The CDR3 bases are TGCGCCAGCAGCCCGAATACTGCAGGGGGAGGTCTTACTGAAAAACTGTTTTTT.

This clone was found a few times. The rearrangement joins TRBV5-6 to TRBJ2-2; no clear D. Germline CDR1 is SGHDT and CDR2 is YYEEEE. CDR3 length: 13 residues. V was shortened by 0 bases and J by 4 bases, with 4 bases between the two germline ends. CDR3 in DNA: TGTGCCAGCAGCTTGGCGCGCACCGGGGAGCTGTTTTTT. It codes for CASSLARTGELFF. The full variable domain, with the rest looked up from reference TRBV5-6 and TRBJ2-2, is DAGVTQSPTHLIKTRGQQVTLRCSPKSGHDTVSWYQQALGQGPQFIFQYYEEEERQRGNFPDRFSGHQFPNYSSELNVNALLLGDSALYLCASSLARTGELFFGEGSRLTVL.

The V call is TRBV28, the J call TRBJ1-2, with no clear D. CDR3 length: 13 amino acids. Germline assignment: CDR1 MDHEN and CDR2 SYDVKM. V was trimmed by 5 bases and J by 6 bases, leaving 13 bases between them. The CDR3 spells CASSGINRDGYTF. The CDR3 DNA sequence: TGTGCCAGCAGTGGAATTAACAGAGATGGCTACACCTTC.

The chain combines TRBV2 with TRBJ2-3, with 7 bases identical to TRBD2. V shed 7 bases, J shed 2 bases, and the junction held 6 bases outside the gene matches. The CDR3 is 14 amino acids. Germline lookup yields CDR1 SNHLY and CDR2 FYNNEI. CDR3 sequence reads: CASNREGYTDTQYF. The CDR3 DNA follows: TGTGCCAGCAATAGGGAGGGGTACACAGATACGCAGTATTTT.